Following are 9 T cell receptor beta chains from one sample sequenced in a study of T cell responses to AZD1222 COVID-19 vaccine. TCRdb's copy holds only in-frame clones and misses some; the assay was immunoSEQ multiplex PCR. The sample shows 99,000 or so clones, 88% of them seen only once. The sample here was peripheral blood, taken on day 0 of AZD1222 vaccination. These receptor sequences come from an adult in good health.

A single count supports this clone. V usage is TRBV5-1 and J usage is TRBJ1-2; 9 bases align to TRBD1. CDR1 SGHRS and CDR2 YFSETQ come from the germline V gene. Germline trimming cut 4 bases from V and 6 bases from J; bases unmatched to any gene: 10. The CDR3 spans 15 residues. In DNA form, the CDR3 reads TGCGCCAGCAGCAGGTCAAGCGGGACAGGGAATGGCTACACCTTC. It translates to CASSRSSGTGNGYTF. The full variable domain, its missing parts supplied by reference TRBV5-1 and TRBJ1-2, is KAGVTQTPRYLIKTRGQQVTLSCSPISGHRSVSWYQQTPGQGLQFLFEYFSETQRNKGNFPGRFSGRQFSNSRSEMNVSTLELGDSALYLCASSRSSGTGNGYTFGSGTRLTVV.

The rearrangement links TRBV2 to TRBJ2-6, with a possible D match to TRBD1 (7 bases). The CDR3 is made up of 15 amino acids. Germline CDR1 reads SNHLY; CDR2 reads FYNNEI. V was pared by 6 bases and J by 4 bases, with 13 bases between. The CDR3 here is CASSARGVGANVLTF. As DNA, the CDR3 is TGTGCCAGCAGCGCCAGGGGGGTCGGGGCCAACGTCCTGACTTTC.

The chain's CDR3 is CASSLSYSRGEKLFF. CDR3 bases: TGTGCCAGCAGTTTATCGTACAGTCGGGGTGAAAAACTGTTTTTT. The genes are TRBV27 and TRBJ1-4, with D unresolved. V lost 0 bases and J lost 7, with 12 bases in between. Germline V gene lookup returns CDR1 MNHEY and CDR2 SMNVEV (reference sequence). The CDR3 loop spans 15 amino acids.

This sequence joins TRBV6-1 and TRBJ1-6; maybe TRBD1 (6 bases). Between the trimmed V and J ends, which lost 2 bases and 4 bases, there was a span of 6 bases. The CDR3 extends over 14 amino acids. Germline loops: CDR1 MNHNS, CDR2 SASEGT. The CDR3 loop is CASSETGYNSPLHF. The CDR3 DNA reads TGTGCCAGCAGTGAAACAGGGTATAATTCACCCCTCCACTTT.

V usage is TRBV10-2 and J usage is TRBJ2-7; D perhaps matches TRBD1 (7 bases). The CDR3 length is 13 residues. Per germline, CDR1 WSHSY and CDR2 SAAADI. Trimming removed 8 bases from V and 6 bases from J, with 17 bases in between. The CDR3 spells CASALGRGAEQYF. For the CDR3, the DNA is TGCGCCAGCGCCCTAGGCAGGGGGGCCGAGCAGTACTTC.

The rearrangement links TRBV7-2 to TRBJ1-3; 7 bases match TRBD1. CDR1 and CDR2 from the germline V gene are SGHTA and FQGNSA. This CDR3 comprises 15 residues. The ends lost 4 bases at V and 4 bases at J; junction bases unmatched: 7. DNA for the CDR3: TGTGCCAGCAGCTCTACAGGGGCTTCGGGAAACACCATATATTTT. This sequence encodes CASSSTGASGNTIYF.

This chain joins TRBV28 and TRBJ1-2, with D possibly TRBD1 on 6 matching bases. Looked up from germline, CDR1 is MDHEN and CDR2 is SYDVKM. This CDR3 spans 13 amino acids. V lost 5 bases to trimming and J lost 6 bases, with 13 bases between them. The CDR3 DNA sequence: TGTGCCAGCAGTCGAGGGACACCTAATGGCTACACCTTC. It encodes CASSRGTPNGYTF.

V and J are TRBV6-2 or TRBV6-3 and TRBJ2-3; D is ambiguous. The CDR3 runs to 11 residues. V lost 6 bases, J lost 6 bases, and 7 bases lay in between. Germline-derived CDR1 and CDR2 are MNHEY and SVGEGT. The CDR3 region is CASSPRDTQYF. CDR3 in DNA: TGTGCCAGCAGCCCGAGGGATACGCAGTATTTT.

This chain links TRBV7-2 with TRBJ2-5; D is undetermined. Germline V gives CDR1 SGHTA, CDR2 FQGNSA. The CDR3 is 14 amino acids. V was pared by 2 bases and J by 1 base, with 8 bases between. The CDR3 DNA is TGTGCCAGCAGCTTATGGGCAGCCCAAGAGACCCAGTACTTC. Protein product: CASSLWAAQETQYF.